These T cell receptor beta chains were read from a single sample in a study of blood T cells in healthy people across ages. TCRdb called the 5' RACE reads again in MiXCR, with one record for every CDR3 protein. This sample has 650,000 to 1,000,000 distinct CDR3 sequences, with about 34% found just once. The material sequenced was blood. These receptors originate from a young man in good health. Each CDR3 is given with its conserved first and last residue. D genes are given only for firm matches. The size entry is marked missing in some rows and otherwise reads once, few, many or a size class.

d_gene: -
j_gene: TRBJ1-1
v_gene: TRBV12-3/TRBV12-4
abundance: -
CDR3aa: CASSFLVAERANTEAFF
CDR3nt: TGTGCCAGCAGTTTTTTAGTCGCGGAGAGGGCGAACACTGAAGCTTTCTTT

d_gene: -
j_gene: TRBJ1-3
v_gene: TRBV29-1
abundance: -
CDR3aa: CSGEGPGNTIYF
CDR3nt: TGCAGCGGCGAAGGACCTGGAAACACCATATATTTT

d_gene: -
j_gene: TRBJ1-5
v_gene: TRBV12-3/TRBV12-4
abundance: -
CDR3aa: CASSLTYPQPQHF
CDR3nt: TGTGCCAGCAGTTTAACTTACCCTCAGCCCCAGCATTTT

d_gene: TRBD2
j_gene: TRBJ2-1
v_gene: TRBV3-1
abundance: -
CDR3aa: CASSHMRLAGSYEQFF
CDR3nt: TGTGCCAGCAGCCATATGAGACTAGCGGGGTCCTACGAGCAGTTCTTC

d_gene: TRBD1
j_gene: TRBJ2-7
v_gene: TRBV5-1
abundance: -
CDR3aa: CASSLDGQGAIEQYF
CDR3nt: TGCGCCAGCAGCTTGGACGGGCAGGGGGCAATCGAGCAGTACTTC

d_gene: -
j_gene: TRBJ1-2
v_gene: TRBV6-5
abundance: many
CDR3aa: CASRGSKFGAYGYTF
CDR3nt: TGTGCCAGCAGGGGGTCAAAGTTTGGGGCCTATGGCTACACCTTC

d_gene: -
j_gene: TRBJ2-5
v_gene: TRBV7-6
abundance: -
CDR3aa: CASSLSPTSPLGQYF
CDR3nt: TGTGCCAGCAGCTTAAGCCCCACATCTCCCCTAGGGCAGTACTTC

d_gene: -
j_gene: TRBJ1-6
v_gene: TRBV6-1
abundance: -
CDR3aa: CASRVDRSNSPLHF
CDR3nt: TGTGCCAGCAGAGTTGACAGGAGTAATTCACCCCTCCACTTT

d_gene: -
j_gene: TRBJ2-3
v_gene: TRBV20-1
abundance: many
CDR3aa: CSASPLVGVSTDTQYF
CDR3nt: TGCAGTGCTAGTCCTTTAGTGGGGGTCAGCACAGATACGCAGTATTTT

d_gene: -
j_gene: TRBJ2-2
v_gene: TRBV29-1
abundance: once
CDR3aa: CSAWDKLSNTGELFF
CDR3nt: TGCAGCGCATGGGACAAGCTCTCGAACACCGGGGAGCTGTTTTTT

d_gene: -
j_gene: TRBJ2-5
v_gene: TRBV4-1
abundance: -
CDR3aa: CASSQPNAAVREEETQYF
CDR3nt: TGCGCCAGCAGCCAACCCAACGCCGCAGTACGCGAGGAGGAGACCCAGTACTTC

d_gene: -
j_gene: TRBJ2-7
v_gene: TRBV27
abundance: few
CDR3aa: CASSLGPARGEQYF
CDR3nt: TGTGCCAGCAGTTTAGGTCCAGCGCGGGGCGAGCAGTACTTC

d_gene: -
j_gene: TRBJ2-2
v_gene: TRBV29-1
abundance: -
CDR3aa: CSVDRKARGELFF
CDR3nt: TGCAGCGTTGATAGGAAGGCCAGGGGGGAGCTGTTTTTT

d_gene: -
j_gene: TRBJ2-1
v_gene: TRBV9
abundance: -
CDR3aa: CASSVGLPGGEQFF
CDR3nt: TGTGCCAGCAGCGTAGGACTTCCCGGAGGTGAGCAGTTCTTC

d_gene: -
j_gene: TRBJ1-2
v_gene: TRBV7-2
abundance: -
CDR3aa: CASSLDRVGFGYTF
CDR3nt: TGTGCCAGCAGCTTAGATCGGGTAGGATTCGGCTACACCTTC

d_gene: -
j_gene: TRBJ1-5
v_gene: TRBV5-1
abundance: -
CDR3aa: CASSLGRALGPQHF
CDR3nt: TGCGCCAGCAGCTTGGGCCGGGCCTTAGGGCCCCAGCATTTT

d_gene: -
j_gene: TRBJ1-4
v_gene: TRBV4-2
abundance: -
CDR3aa: CASSQNRDSNEKLFF
CDR3nt: TGTGCCAGCAGCCAGAACAGGGATTCTAATGAAAAACTGTTTTTT

d_gene: -
j_gene: TRBJ1-4
v_gene: TRBV4-2
abundance: -
CDR3aa: CASSQTFSEKLFF
CDR3nt: TGTGCCAGCAGCCAAACCTTCTCGGAAAAACTGTTTTTT

d_gene: -
j_gene: TRBJ2-1
v_gene: TRBV4-1
abundance: -
CDR3aa: CASSQGVLRNEQFF
CDR3nt: TGCGCCAGCAGCCAAGGAGTCTTACGGAATGAGCAGTTCTTC

d_gene: -
j_gene: TRBJ2-3
v_gene: TRBV12-3/TRBV12-4
abundance: many
CDR3aa: CASSLPDTQYF
CDR3nt: TGTGCCAGCAGTTTACCAGATACGCAGTATTTT

d_gene: TRBD1
j_gene: TRBJ1-4
v_gene: TRBV6-1
abundance: -
CDR3aa: CASSRDRGGPPNEKLFF
CDR3nt: TGTGCCAGCAGCCGGGACAGGGGCGGGCCGCCTAATGAAAAACTGTTTTTT

d_gene: -
j_gene: TRBJ1-4
v_gene: TRBV11-2
abundance: -
CDR3aa: CASTPQGGEGKLFF
CDR3nt: TGTGCCAGCACCCCGCAGGGTGGGGAGGGCAAACTGTTTTTT

d_gene: -
j_gene: TRBJ2-7
v_gene: TRBV4-2
abundance: few
CDR3aa: CASSQERQGRYNEQYF
CDR3nt: TGTGCCAGCAGCCAAGAACGGCAGGGTAGATACAATGAGCAGTACTTC

d_gene: -
j_gene: TRBJ2-3
v_gene: TRBV2
abundance: -
CDR3aa: CASSGELRADTQYF
CDR3nt: TGTGCCAGCAGTGGCGAGCTAAGGGCAGATACGCAGTATTTT

d_gene: -
j_gene: TRBJ2-1
v_gene: TRBV11-2
abundance: -
CDR3aa: CASSFQPSDEQFF
CDR3nt: TGTGCCAGCAGCTTCCAACCCTCTGATGAGCAGTTCTTC

d_gene: -
j_gene: TRBJ2-3
v_gene: TRBV24-1
abundance: many
CDR3aa: CATSDLTVGGTDTQYF
CDR3nt: TGTGCCACCAGTGATTTGACTGTTGGGGGGACAGATACGCAGTATTTT

d_gene: TRBD2
j_gene: TRBJ2-2
v_gene: TRBV20-1
abundance: -
CDR3aa: CSARYQRGNTGELFF
CDR3nt: TGCAGTGCTAGATACCAGCGGGGGAACACCGGGGAGCTGTTTTTT

d_gene: -
j_gene: TRBJ2-3
v_gene: TRBV12-3/TRBV12-4
abundance: -
CDR3aa: CASSFGRAVGTDTQYF
CDR3nt: TGTGCCAGCAGTTTTGGACGTGCGGTGGGCACAGATACGCAGTATTTT

d_gene: -
j_gene: TRBJ1-2
v_gene: TRBV5-1
abundance: few
CDR3aa: CASSGRTGQPYGYTF
CDR3nt: TGCGCCAGCAGCGGAAGAACCGGACAGCCCTATGGCTACACCTTC

d_gene: -
j_gene: TRBJ2-2
v_gene: TRBV6-1
abundance: -
CDR3aa: CASSEARDSGELFF
CDR3nt: TGTGCCAGCAGTGAAGCGCGGGACAGCGGGGAGCTGTTTTTT

d_gene: TRBD1
j_gene: TRBJ2-6
v_gene: TRBV27
abundance: many
CDR3aa: CASSDDRVGANVLTF
CDR3nt: TGTGCCAGCAGCGATGACAGGGTTGGGGCCAACGTCCTGACTTTC

d_gene: -
j_gene: TRBJ2-1
v_gene: TRBV20-1
abundance: -
CDR3aa: CSASPRARGRYNEQFF
CDR3nt: TGCAGTGCTAGCCCCCGAGCGAGGGGCCGCTACAATGAGCAGTTCTTC